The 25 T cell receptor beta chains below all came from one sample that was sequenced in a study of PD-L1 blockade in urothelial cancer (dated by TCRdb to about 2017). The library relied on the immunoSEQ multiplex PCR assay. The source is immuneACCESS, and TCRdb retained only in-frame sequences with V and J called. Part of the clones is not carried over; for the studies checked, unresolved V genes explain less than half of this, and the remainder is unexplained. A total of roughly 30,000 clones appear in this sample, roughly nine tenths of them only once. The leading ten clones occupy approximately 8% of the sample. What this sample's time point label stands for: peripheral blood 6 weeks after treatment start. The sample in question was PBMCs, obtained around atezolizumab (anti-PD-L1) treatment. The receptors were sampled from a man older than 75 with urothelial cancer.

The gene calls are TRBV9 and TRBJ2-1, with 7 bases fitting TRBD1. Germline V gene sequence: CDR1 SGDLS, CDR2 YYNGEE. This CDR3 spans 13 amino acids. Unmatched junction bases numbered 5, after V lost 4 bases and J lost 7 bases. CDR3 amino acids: CASSKGQANEQFF. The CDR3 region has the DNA TGTGCCAGCAGCAAAGGACAGGCGAATGAGCAGTTCTTC.

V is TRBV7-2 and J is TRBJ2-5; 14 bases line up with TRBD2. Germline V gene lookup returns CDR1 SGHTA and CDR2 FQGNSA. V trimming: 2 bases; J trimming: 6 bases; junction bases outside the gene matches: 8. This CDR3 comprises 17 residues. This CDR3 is CASSLSGTSGSLKTQYF. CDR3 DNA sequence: TGTGCCAGCAGCTTATCGGGGACTAGCGGGAGTCTAAAGACCCAGTACTTC.

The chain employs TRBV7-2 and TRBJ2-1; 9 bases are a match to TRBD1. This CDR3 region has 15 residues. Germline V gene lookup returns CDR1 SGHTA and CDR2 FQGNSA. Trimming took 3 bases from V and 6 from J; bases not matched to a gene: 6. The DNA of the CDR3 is TGTGCCAGCAGCTTGGGACAGGGAAGGAGCAATGAGCAGTTCTTC. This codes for CASSLGQGRSNEQFF.

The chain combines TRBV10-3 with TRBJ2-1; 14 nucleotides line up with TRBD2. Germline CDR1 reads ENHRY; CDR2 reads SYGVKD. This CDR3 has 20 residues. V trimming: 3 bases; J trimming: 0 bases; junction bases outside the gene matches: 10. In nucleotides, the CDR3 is TGTGCCATCAGTGATCCACCGGGACTAGCGGGAGAGAGCTCCTACAATGAGCAGTTCTTC. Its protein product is CAISDPPGLAGESSYNEQFF.

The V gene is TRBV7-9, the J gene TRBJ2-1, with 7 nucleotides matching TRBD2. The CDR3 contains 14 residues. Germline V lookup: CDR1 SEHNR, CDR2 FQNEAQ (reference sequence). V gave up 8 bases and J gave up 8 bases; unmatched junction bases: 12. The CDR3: CASEPLAPLDEQFF. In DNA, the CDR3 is TGTGCCAGCGAACCACTAGCGCCCTTAGATGAGCAGTTCTTC. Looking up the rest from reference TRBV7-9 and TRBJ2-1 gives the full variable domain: DTGVSQNPRHKITKRGQNVTFRCDPISEHNRLYWYRQTLGQGPEFLTYFQNEAQLEKSRLLSDRFSAERPKGSFSTLEIQRTEQGDSAMYLCASEPLAPLDEQFFGPGTRLTVL.

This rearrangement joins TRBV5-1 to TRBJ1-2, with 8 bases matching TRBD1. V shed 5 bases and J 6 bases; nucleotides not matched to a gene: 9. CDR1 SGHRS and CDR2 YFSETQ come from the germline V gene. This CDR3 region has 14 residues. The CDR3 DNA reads TGCGCCAGCAGACTAACAGGGGGACAGAATGGCTACACCTTC. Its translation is CASRLTGGQNGYTF.

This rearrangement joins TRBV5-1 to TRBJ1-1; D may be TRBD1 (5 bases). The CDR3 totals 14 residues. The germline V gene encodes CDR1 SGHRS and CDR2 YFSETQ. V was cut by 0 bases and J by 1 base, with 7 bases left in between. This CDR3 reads CASSLVTANTEAFF. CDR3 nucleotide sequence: TGCGCCAGCAGCTTGGTGACAGCGAACACTGAAGCTTTCTTT.

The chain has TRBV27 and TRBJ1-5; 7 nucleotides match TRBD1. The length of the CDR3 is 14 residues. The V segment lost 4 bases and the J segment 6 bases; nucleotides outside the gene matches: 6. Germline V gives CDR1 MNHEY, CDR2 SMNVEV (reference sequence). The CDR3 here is CASSSGQSTQPQHF. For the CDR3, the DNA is TGTGCCAGCAGTTCGGGACAGAGTACTCAGCCCCAGCATTTT.

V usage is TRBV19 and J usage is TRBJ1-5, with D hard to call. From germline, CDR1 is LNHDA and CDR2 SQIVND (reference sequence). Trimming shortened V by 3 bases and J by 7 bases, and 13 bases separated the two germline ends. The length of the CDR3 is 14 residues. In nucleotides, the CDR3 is TGTGCCAGTAGTATCCGACGGGAGGTACAGCCCCAGCATTTT. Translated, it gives CASSIRREVQPQHF.

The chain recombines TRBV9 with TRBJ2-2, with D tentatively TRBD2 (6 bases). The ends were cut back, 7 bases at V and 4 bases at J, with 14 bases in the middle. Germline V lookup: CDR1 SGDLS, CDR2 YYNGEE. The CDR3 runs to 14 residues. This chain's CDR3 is CASGGTGGTGELFF. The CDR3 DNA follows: TGTGCCAGCGGGGGGACTGGAGGCACCGGGGAGCTGTTTTTT.

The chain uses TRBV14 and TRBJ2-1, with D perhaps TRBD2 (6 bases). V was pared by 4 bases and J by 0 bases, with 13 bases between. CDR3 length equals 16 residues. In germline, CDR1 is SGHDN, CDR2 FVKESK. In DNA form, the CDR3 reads TGTGCCAGCAGCCCGGGGCGGGGAGTCTCCTACAATGAGCAGTTCTTC. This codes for CASSPGRGVSYNEQFF.

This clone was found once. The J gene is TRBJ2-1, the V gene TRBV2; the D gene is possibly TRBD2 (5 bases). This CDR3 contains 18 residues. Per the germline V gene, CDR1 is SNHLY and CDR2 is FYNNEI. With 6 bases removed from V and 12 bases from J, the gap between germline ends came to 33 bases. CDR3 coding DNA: TGTGCCAGCAGCGCAAAACCCCCCCGGGATGGCTGGGCCCCTCCGCAGTTCTTC. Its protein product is CASSAKPPRDGWAPPQFF. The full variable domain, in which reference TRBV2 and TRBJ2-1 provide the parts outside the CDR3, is EPEVTQTPSHQVTQMGQEVILRCVPISNHLYFYWYRQILGQKVEFLVSFYNNEISEKSEIFDDQFSVERPDGSNFTLKIRSTKLEDSAMYFCASSAKPPRDGWAPPQFFGPGTRLTVL.

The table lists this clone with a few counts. This CDR3 is CASSPDRRDNYGYTF. In nucleotides, the CDR3 is TGTGCCAGCAGCCCGGACAGGAGAGATAACTATGGCTACACCTTC. This rearrangement joins TRBV5-6 to TRBJ1-2; 7 bases are a match to TRBD1. The CDR3 is made up of 15 amino acids. The V and J ends lost 4 bases and 1 base, in that order; junction bases with no gene match: 7. Germline lookup yields CDR1 SGHDT and CDR2 YYEEEE.

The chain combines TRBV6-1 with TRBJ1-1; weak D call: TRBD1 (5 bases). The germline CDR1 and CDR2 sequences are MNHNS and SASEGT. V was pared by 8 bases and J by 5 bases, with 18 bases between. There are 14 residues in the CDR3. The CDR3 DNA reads TGTGCCAGCGGGTCCATAACGGAGGGGACTGAAGCTTTCTTT. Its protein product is CASGSITEGTEAFF.

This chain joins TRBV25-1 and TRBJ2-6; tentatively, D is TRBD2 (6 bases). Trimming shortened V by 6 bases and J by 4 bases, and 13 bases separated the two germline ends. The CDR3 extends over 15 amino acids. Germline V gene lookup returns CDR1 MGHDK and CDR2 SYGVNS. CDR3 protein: CASSPRAGGANVLTF. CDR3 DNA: TGTGCCAGCAGCCCCAGGGCGGGGGGGGCCAACGTCCTGACTTTC.

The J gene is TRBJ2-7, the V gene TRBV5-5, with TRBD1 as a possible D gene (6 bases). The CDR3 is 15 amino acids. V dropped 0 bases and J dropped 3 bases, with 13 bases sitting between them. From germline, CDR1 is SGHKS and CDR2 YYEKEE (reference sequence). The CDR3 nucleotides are TGTGCCAGCAGCTTGGACACAGGGTCCAACTACGAGCAGTACTTC. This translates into CASSLDTGSNYEQYF.

The CDR3: CASSLAQNTGELFF. The CDR3 coding sequence is TGTGCCAGCAGCTTGGCCCAGAACACCGGGGAGCTGTTTTTT. The chain recombines TRBV5-4 with TRBJ2-2; D remains unclear. Deletions cut 0 bases from V and 1 base from J, with 4 bases between. The V gene's germline CDR1 is SGHNT and CDR2 YYREEE (reference sequence). The CDR3 is 14 amino acids.

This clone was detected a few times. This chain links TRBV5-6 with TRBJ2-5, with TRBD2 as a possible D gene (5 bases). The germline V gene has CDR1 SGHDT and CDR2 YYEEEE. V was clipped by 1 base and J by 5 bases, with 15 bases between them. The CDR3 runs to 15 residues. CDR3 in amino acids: CASSLRKLGGETQYF. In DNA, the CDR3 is TGTGCCAGCAGCTTGAGGAAGCTCGGCGGGGAGACCCAGTACTTC. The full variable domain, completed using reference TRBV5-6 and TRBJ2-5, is DAGVTQSPTHLIKTRGQQVTLRCSPKSGHDTVSWYQQALGQGPQFIFQYYEEEERQRGNFPDRFSGHQFPNYSSELNVNALLLGDSALYLCASSLRKLGGETQYFGPGTRLLVL.

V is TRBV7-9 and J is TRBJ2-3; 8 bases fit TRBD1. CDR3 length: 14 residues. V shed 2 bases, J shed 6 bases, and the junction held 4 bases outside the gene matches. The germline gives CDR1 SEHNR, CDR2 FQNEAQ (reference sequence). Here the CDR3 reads CASSLRGQADTQYF. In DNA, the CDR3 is TGTGCCAGCAGCTTAAGGGGACAGGCGGATACGCAGTATTTT.

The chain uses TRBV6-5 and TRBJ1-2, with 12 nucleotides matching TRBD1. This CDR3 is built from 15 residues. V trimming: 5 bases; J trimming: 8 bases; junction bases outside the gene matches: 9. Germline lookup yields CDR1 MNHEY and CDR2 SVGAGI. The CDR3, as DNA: TGTGCCAGCAGTAACATGGGACAGGGGGCGTTGGGCTACACCTTC. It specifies CASSNMGQGALGYTF.

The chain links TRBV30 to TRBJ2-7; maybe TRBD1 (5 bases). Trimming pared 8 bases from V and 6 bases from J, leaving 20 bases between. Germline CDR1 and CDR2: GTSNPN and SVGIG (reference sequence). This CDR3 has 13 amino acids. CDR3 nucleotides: TGTGCCGCAGAACAGGACGTGTATCGCGAGCAGTACTTC. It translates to CAAEQDVYREQYF.

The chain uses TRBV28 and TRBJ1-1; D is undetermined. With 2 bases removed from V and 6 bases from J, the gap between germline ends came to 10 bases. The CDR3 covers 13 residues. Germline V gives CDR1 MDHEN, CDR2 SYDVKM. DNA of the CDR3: TGTGCCAGCAGTTTAGGGCAGATACCTGAAGCTTTCTTT. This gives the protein CASSLGQIPEAFF.

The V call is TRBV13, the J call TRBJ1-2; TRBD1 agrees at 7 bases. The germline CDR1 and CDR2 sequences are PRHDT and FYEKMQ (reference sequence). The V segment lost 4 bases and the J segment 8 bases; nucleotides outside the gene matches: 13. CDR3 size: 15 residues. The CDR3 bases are TGTGCCAGCAGCTCCCCGCACAGACAGGGCCCCGGCTACACCTTC. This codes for CASSSPHRQGPGYTF.

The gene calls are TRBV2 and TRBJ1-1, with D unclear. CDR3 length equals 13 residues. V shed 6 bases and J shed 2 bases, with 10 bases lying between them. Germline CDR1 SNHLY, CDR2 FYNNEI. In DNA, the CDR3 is TGTGCCAGCAGGTCCGGGTTTAACACTGAAGCTTTCTTT. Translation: CASRSGFNTEAFF.

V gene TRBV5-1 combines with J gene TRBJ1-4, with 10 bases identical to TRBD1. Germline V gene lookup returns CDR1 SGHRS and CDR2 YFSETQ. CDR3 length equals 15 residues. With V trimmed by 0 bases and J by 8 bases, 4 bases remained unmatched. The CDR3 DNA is TGCGCCAGCAGCTTGGAAGGGACAGGGGCCGAAAAACTGTTTTTT. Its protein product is CASSLEGTGAEKLFF.